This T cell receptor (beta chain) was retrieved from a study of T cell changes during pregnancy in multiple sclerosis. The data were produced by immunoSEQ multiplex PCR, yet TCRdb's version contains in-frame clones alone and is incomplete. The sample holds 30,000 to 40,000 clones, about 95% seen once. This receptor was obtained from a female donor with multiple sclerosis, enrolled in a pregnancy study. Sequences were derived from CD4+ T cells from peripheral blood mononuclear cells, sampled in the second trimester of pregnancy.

The CDR3 DNA is TGCGCCAGCAGCTTAGGACAGGAGTTCAATGAGCAGTTCTTC. It codes for CASSLGQEFNEQFF. The V gene is TRBV5-1, the J gene TRBJ2-1, with 7 bases fitting TRBD1. V was pared by 2 bases and J by 6 bases, with 5 bases of the junction left unmatched. The CDR3 contains 14 residues. The V gene's germline CDR1 is SGHRS and CDR2 YFSETQ.